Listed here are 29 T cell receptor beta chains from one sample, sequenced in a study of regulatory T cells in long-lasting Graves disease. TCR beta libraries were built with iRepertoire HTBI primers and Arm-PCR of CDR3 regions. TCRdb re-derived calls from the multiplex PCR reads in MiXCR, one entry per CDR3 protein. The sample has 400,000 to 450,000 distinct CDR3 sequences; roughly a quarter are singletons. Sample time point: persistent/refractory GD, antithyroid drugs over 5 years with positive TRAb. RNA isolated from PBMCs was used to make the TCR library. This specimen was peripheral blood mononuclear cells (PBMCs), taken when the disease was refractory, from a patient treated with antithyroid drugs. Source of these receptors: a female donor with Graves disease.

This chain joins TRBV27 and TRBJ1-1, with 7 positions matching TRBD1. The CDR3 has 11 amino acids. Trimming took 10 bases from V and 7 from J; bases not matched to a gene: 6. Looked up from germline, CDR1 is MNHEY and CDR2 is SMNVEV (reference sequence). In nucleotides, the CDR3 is TGTGCCACGGGGACAGCCAATGAAGCTTTCTTT. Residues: CATGTANEAFF.

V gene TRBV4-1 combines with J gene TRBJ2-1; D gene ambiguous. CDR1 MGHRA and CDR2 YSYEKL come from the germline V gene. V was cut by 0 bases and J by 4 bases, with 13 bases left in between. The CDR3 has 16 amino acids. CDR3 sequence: CASSQERRVGYNEQFF. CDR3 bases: TGCGCCAGCAGCCAAGAGAGAAGGGTTGGTTACAATGAGCAGTTCTTC.

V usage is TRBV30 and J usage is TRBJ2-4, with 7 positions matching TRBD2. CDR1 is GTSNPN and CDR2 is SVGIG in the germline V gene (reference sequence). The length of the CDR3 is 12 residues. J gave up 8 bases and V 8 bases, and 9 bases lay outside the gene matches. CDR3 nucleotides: TGTGCCGCAGACGGGGGGTCTGACATTCAGTACTTC. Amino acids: CAADGGSDIQYF.

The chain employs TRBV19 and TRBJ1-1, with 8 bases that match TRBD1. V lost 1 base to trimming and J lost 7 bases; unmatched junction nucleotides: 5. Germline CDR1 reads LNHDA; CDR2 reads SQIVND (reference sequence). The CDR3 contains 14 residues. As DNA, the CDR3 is TGTGCCAGTAGTATAGGTGCAGGGGGCCGTGAAGCTTTCTTT. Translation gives CASSIGAGGREAFF. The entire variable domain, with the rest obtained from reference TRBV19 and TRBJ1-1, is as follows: DGGITQSPKYLFRKEGQNVTLSCEQNLNHDAMYWYRQDPGQGLRLIYYSQIVNDFQKGDIAEGYSVSREKKESFPLTVTSAQKNPTAFYLCASSIGAGGREAFFGQGTRLTVV.

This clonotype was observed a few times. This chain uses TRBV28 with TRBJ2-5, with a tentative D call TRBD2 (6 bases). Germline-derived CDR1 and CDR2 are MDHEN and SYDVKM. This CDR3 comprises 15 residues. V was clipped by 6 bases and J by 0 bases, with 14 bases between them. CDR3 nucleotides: TGTGCCAGCAGCGGGATGGGGGGATACCAAGAGACCCAGTACTTC. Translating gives CASSGMGGYQETQYF.

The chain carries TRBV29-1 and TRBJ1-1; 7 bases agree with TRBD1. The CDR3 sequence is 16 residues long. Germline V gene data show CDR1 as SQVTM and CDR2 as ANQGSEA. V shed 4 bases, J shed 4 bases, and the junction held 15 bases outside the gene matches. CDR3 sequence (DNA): TGCAGCGTTGTGGGGGTACAGGGGCGACCGAGCACTGAAGCTTTCTTT. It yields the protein CSVVGVQGRPSTEAFF.

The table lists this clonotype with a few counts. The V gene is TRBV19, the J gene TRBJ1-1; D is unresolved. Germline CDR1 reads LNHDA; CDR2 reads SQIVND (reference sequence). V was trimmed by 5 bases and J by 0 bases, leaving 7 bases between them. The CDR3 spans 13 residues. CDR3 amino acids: CASSVSLNTEAFF. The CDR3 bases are TGTGCCAGTAGTGTCTCACTGAACACTGAAGCTTTCTTT.

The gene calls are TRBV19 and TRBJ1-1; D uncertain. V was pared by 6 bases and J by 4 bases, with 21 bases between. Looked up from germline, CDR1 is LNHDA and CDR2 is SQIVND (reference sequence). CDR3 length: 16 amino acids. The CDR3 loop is CASSGVLSASVTEAFF. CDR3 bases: TGTGCCAGTAGCGGCGTTTTGTCGGCCTCGGTCACTGAAGCTTTCTTT.

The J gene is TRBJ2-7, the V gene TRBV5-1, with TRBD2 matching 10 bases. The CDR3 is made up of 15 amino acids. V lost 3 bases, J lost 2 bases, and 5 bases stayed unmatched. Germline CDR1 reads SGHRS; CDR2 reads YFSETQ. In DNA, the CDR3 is TGCGCCAGCAGCTCCGTAGCGGGAGGAGCCTACGAGCAGTACTTC. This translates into CASSSVAGGAYEQYF.

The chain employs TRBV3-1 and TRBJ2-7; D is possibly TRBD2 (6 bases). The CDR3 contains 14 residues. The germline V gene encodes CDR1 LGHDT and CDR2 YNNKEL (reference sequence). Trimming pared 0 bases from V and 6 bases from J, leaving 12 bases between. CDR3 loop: CASSQEARDFEQYF. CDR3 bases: TGTGCCAGCAGCCAAGAAGCGCGGGATTTCGAGCAGTACTTC.

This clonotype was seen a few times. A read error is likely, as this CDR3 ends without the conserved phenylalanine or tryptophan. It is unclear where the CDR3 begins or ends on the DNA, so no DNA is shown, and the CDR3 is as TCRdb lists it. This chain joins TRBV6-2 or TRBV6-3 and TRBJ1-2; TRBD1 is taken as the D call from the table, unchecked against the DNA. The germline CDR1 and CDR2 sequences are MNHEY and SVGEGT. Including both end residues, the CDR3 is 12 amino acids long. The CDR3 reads CASSYSETAVTS.

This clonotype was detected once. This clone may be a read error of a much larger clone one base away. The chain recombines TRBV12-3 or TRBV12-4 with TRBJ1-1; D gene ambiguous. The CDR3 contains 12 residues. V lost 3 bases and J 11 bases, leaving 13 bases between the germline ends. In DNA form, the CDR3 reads TGTGCCAGCAGTTTTGGGGATACAGTGGCTTTCTTT. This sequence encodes CASSFGDTVAFF.

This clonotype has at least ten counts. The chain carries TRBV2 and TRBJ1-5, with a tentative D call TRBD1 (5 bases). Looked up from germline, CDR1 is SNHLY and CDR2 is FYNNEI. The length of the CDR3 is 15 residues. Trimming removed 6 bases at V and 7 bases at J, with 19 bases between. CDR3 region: CASSLRQPWEQPQHF. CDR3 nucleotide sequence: TGTGCCAGCAGCTTGCGACAGCCCTGGGAACAGCCCCAGCATTTT.

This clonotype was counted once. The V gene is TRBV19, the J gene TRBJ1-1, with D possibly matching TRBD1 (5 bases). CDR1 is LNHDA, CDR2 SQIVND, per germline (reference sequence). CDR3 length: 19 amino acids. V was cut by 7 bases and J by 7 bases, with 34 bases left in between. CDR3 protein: CASKKDIFRRRGENREAFF. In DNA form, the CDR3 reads TGTGCCAGTAAGAAGGACATCTTTAGGAGACGCGGGGAAAATCGTGAAGCTTTCTTT.

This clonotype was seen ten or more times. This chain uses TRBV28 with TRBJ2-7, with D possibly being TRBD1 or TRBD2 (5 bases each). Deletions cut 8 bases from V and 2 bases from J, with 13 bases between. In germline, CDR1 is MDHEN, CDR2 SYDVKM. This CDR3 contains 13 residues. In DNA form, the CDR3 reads TGTGCCAGCCCCGGGACGGTGACCTACGAGCAGTACTTC. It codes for CASPGTVTYEQYF. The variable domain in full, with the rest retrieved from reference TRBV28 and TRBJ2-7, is DVKVTQSSRYLVKRTGEKVFLECVQDMDHENMFWYRQDPGLGLRLIYFSYDVKMKEKGDIPEGYSVSREKKERFSLILESASTNQTSMYLCASPGTVTYEQYFGPGTRLTVT.

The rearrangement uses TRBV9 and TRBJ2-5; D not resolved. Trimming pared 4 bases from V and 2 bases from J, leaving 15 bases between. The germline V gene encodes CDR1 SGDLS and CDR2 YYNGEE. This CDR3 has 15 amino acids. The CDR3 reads CASSLRRTAQETQYF. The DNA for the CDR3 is TGTGCCAGCAGCTTGCGACGGACGGCTCAAGAGACCCAGTACTTC.

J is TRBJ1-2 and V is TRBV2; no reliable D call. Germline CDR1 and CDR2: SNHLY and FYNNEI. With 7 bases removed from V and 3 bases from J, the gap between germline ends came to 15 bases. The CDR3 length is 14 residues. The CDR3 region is CASIWGAGDYGYTF. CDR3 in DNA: TGTGCCAGCATCTGGGGTGCAGGTGACTATGGCTACACCTTC. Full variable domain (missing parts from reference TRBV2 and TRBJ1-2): EPEVTQTPSHQVTQMGQEVILRCVPISNHLYFYWYRQILGQKVEFLVSFYNNEISEKSEIFDDQFSVERPDGSNFTLKIRSTKLEDSAMYFCASIWGAGDYGYTFGSGTRLTVV.

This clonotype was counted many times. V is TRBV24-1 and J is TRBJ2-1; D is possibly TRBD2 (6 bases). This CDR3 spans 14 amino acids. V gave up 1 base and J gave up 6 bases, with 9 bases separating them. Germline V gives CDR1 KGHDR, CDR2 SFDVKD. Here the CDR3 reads CATSDFGGINEQFF. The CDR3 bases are TGTGCCACCAGTGATTTTGGCGGGATCAATGAGCAGTTCTTC.

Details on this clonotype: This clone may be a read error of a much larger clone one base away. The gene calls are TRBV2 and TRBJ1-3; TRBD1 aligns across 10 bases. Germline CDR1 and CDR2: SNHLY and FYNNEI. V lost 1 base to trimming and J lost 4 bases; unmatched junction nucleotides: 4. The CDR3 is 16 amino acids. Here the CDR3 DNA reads TGTGCCAGCAGTGAAGAGACGACAGGGGGCGGAAACACCATATATTTT. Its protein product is CASSEETTGGGNTIYF.

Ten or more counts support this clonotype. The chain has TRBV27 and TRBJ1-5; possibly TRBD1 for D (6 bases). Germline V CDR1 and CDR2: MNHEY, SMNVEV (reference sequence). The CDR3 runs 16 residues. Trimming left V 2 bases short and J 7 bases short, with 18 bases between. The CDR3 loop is CASSLNGGAPVQPQHF. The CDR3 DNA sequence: TGTGCCAGCAGTTTAAACGGGGGGGCGCCAGTGCAGCCCCAGCATTTT.

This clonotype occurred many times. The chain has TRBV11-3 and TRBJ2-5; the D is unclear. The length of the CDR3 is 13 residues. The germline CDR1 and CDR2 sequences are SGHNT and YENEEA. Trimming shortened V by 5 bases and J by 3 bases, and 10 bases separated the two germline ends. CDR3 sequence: CASSPHPEETQYF. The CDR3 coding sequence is TGTGCCAGCAGCCCGCATCCGGAAGAGACCCAGTACTTC.

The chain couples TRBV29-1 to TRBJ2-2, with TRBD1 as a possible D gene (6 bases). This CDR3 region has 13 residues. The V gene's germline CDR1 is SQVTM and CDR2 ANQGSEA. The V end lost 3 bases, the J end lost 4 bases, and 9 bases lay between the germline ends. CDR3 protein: CSVDRGLTGELFF. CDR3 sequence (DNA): TGCAGCGTTGACAGGGGCCTCACCGGGGAGCTGTTTTTT.

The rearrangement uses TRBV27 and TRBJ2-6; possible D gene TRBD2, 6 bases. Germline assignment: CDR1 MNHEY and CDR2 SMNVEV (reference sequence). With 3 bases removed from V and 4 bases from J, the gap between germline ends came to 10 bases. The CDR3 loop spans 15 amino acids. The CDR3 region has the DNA TGTGCCAGCAGTTTTAGGAGGGCAGGGGCCAACGTCCTGACTTTC. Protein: CASSFRRAGANVLTF.

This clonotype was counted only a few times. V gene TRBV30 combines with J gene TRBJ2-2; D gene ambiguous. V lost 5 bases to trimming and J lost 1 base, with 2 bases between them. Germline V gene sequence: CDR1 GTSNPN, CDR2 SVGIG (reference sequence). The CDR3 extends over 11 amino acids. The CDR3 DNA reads TGTGCCTGGGGGAACACCGGGGAGCTGTTTTTT. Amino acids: CAWGNTGELFF.

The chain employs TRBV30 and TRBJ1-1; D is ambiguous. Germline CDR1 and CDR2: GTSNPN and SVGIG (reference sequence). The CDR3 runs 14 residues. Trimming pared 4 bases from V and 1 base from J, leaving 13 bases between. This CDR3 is CAWIIMVPNTEAFF. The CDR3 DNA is TGTGCCTGGATCATAATGGTGCCGAACACTGAAGCTTTCTTT.

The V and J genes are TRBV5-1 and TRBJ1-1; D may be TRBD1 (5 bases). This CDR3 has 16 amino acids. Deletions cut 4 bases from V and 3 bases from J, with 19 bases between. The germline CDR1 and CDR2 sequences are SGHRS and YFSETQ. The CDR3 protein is CASSGWIRGFDTEAFF. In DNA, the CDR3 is TGCGCCAGCAGCGGTTGGATCCGGGGGTTCGACACTGAAGCTTTCTTT.

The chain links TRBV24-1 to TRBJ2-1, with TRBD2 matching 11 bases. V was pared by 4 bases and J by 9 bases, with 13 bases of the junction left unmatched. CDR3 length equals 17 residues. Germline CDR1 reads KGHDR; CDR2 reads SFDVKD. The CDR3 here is CATSDATGLAGGREQFF. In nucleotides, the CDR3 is TGTGCCACCAGTGACGCAACCGGGCTAGCGGGAGGTCGTGAGCAGTTCTTC.

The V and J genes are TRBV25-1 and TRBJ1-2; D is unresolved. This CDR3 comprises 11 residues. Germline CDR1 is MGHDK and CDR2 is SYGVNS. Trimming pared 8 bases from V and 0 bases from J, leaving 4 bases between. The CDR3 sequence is CASGTNYGYTF. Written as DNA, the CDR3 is TGTGCCAGCGGGACTAACTATGGCTACACCTTC.

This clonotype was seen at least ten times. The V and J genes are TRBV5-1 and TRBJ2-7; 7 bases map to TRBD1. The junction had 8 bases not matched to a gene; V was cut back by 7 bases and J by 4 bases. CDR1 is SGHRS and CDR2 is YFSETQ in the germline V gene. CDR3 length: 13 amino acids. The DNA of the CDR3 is TGCGCCAGCTATTCACCGGGACAGTACGAGCAGTACTTC. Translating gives CASYSPGQYEQYF. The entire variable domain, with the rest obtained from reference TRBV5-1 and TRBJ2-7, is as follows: KAGVTQTPRYLIKTRGQQVTLSCSPISGHRSVSWYQQTPGQGLQFLFEYFSETQRNKGNFPGRFSGRQFSNSRSEMNVSTLELGDSALYLCASYSPGQYEQYFGPGTRLTVT.